Reported below is one T cell receptor beta chain. Authors' analysis steps: Amplification with reference gene primers provided the estimates of nucleated cell counts. The data were produced by immunoSEQ multiplex PCR, yet TCRdb's version contains in-frame clones alone and is incomplete. That table supplies the V and J calls and clone size; D and trimming were determined from the DNA. The table records 65,000 to 90,000 clones, 90% of them present only once. This entry comes from a study of blood T cell repertoires in COVID-19. Study-wide background: The samples span acute and convalescent COVID-19 from the United States, Italy and Spain. The analysed material was cDNA or gDNA that came from T cells, B-cell-depleted T cells, or PBMCs.

Specimen: peripheral blood. The receptor comes from a human donor in a cohort sampled during active COVID-19.

As DNA, the CDR3 is TGTGCCAGCAGCCAAGTTCCCGGACAGGGTGATATTAAACTGTTTTTT. It is translated as CASSQVPGQGDIKLFF. This chain joins TRBV3-1 (or the pseudogene TRBV3-2) and TRBJ1-4; 8 nucleotides line up with TRBD1. Looked up from germline, CDR1 is LGHDT and CDR2 is YNNKEL (reference sequence). CDR3 size: 16 residues. Germline trimming cut 1 base from V and 11 bases from J; bases unmatched to any gene: 12.